One sample yielded the 30 T cell receptor beta chains listed below, sequenced in a study of blood T cell repertoires in COVID-19. Sequencing was performed with immunoSEQ multiplex PCR; in TCRdb, only in-frame clones are kept and a portion is missing. In the table there are more than 90,000 clones, about 71% of which are singletons. The sample consisted of peripheral blood. The receptor source for this set is a woman aged 55-69 years in a cohort sampled during active or convalescent COVID-19.

The chain recombines TRBV19 with TRBJ1-1; possibly TRBD1 for D (5 bases). The CDR3 is made up of 15 amino acids. The V end lost 2 bases, the J end lost 1 base, and 11 bases lay between the germline ends. Germline V gives CDR1 LNHDA, CDR2 SQIVND (reference sequence). CDR3 DNA: TGTGCCAGTAGTATAAGCCAGGGCCGGAACACTGAAGCTTTCTTT. It encodes CASSISQGRNTEAFF.

The chain carries TRBV9 and TRBJ1-3; D is unresolved. From germline, CDR1 is SGDLS and CDR2 YYNGEE. This CDR3 is 18 amino acids long. With 4 bases removed from V and 4 bases from J, the gap between germline ends came to 24 bases. The CDR3, as DNA: TGTGCCAGCAGCCTAGGGTTAACTAATAACGCCCGCGGAAACACCATATATTTT. It codes for CASSLGLTNNARGNTIYF.

The V and J genes are TRBV5-6 and TRBJ2-7; D call uncertain. The V gene lost 2 bases and the J gene lost 0 bases, with 9 bases spanning the gap. The CDR3 covers 14 residues. Germline CDR1 is SGHDT and CDR2 is YYEEEE. CDR3 in DNA: TGTGCCAGCAGCTTCAAGCCGAGCTCCTACGAGCAGTACTTC. This gives the protein CASSFKPSSYEQYF.

The rearrangement joins TRBV4-3 to TRBJ2-1, with 10 bases fitting TRBD2. Losses at the gene ends were 1 base for V and 3 bases for J; bases not matched to a gene: 6. CDR1 and CDR2 from the germline V gene are LGHNA and YSLEER. CDR3 length: 17 residues. The CDR3 DNA reads TGCGCCAGCAGCCAAGTAAGAGCGGGGGGGGACTACAATGAGCAGTTCTTC. Amino acids: CASSQVRAGGDYNEQFF.

The V gene is TRBV5-4, the J gene TRBJ1-6; 8 bases line up with TRBD1. The CDR3 is 16 amino acids. Unmatched junction bases numbered 5, after V lost 0 bases and J lost 6 bases. CDR1 and CDR2 from the germline V gene are SGHNT and YYREEE (reference sequence). DNA of the CDR3: TGTGCCAGCAGCTTGGGCAGGGGGCTTAGTAATTCACCCCTCCACTTT. It is translated as CASSLGRGLSNSPLHF.

About this clone: Other DNA sequences in the same sample also yield this CDR3. The V and J genes are TRBV5-1 and TRBJ2-5, with D perhaps TRBD1 (5 bases). Looked up from germline, CDR1 is SGHRS and CDR2 is YFSETQ. V was clipped by 0 bases and J by 4 bases, with 13 bases between them. The CDR3 length is 15 residues. CDR3 nucleotide sequence: TGCGCCAGCAGCTTGGATAGGGGCGTTGGAGAGACCCAGTACTTC. Encoded protein: CASSLDRGVGETQYF.

V and J are TRBV20-1 and TRBJ2-5; D gene uncertain. The CDR3 is made up of 13 amino acids. CDR1 is DFQATT and CDR2 is SNEGSKA in the germline V gene (reference sequence). V dropped 5 bases and J dropped 0 bases, with 10 bases sitting between them. CDR3 sequence reads: CSAGGRDQETQYF. The CDR3 coding sequence is TGCAGTGCTGGTGGTCGGGACCAAGAGACCCAGTACTTC.

The CDR3 sequence is CASSRGRTEAFF. CDR3 sequence (DNA): TGTGCCAGCTCCAGGGGTAGGACTGAAGCTTTCTTT. The chain joins TRBV18 to TRBJ1-1; tentative D call: TRBD1 (6 bases). The CDR3 loop spans 12 amino acids. Trimming pared 6 bases from V and 5 bases from J, leaving 10 bases between. Germline CDR1 KGHSH, CDR2 LQKENI.

The rearrangement uses TRBV29-1 and TRBJ1-5, with TRBD1 matching 7 bases. This CDR3 contains 16 residues. Germline V gene sequence: CDR1 SQVTM, CDR2 ANQGSEA. The V gene end was trimmed by 0 bases and the J gene end by 5 bases; junction bases not matched to a gene: 10. The CDR3 DNA reads TGCAGCGTTGAAGAATGGGGACAGCCTTGGCATCAGCCCCAGCATTTT. Protein: CSVEEWGQPWHQPQHF.

The J gene is TRBJ1-4, the V gene TRBV10-3, with D possibly being TRBD1 (6 bases). V was shortened by 6 bases and J by 3 bases, with 11 bases between the two germline ends. The CDR3 is made up of 14 amino acids. The V gene's germline CDR1 is ENHRY and CDR2 SYGVKD. The CDR3 protein is CAIRQGLPNEKLFF. The CDR3 coding sequence is TGTGCCATCAGACAGGGCCTTCCTAATGAAAAACTGTTTTTT.

This clone has a count of ten or more. The chain links TRBV30 to TRBJ1-5; TRBD1 might be the D (6 bases). Deletions cut 1 base from V and 7 bases from J, with 14 bases between. Germline CDR1 reads GTSNPN; CDR2 reads SVGIG (reference sequence). This CDR3 is 14 amino acids long. The CDR3 loop is CAWSETGLRQPQHF. The CDR3 DNA reads as TGTGCCTGGAGTGAGACAGGCCTTAGACAGCCCCAGCATTTT. Complete variable domain (other parts from reference TRBV30 and TRBJ1-5): SQTIHQWPATLVQPVGSPLSLECTVEGTSNPNLYWYRQAAGRGLQLLFYSVGIGQISSEVPQNLSASRPQDRQFILSSKKLLLSDSGFYLCAWSETGLRQPQHFGDGTRLSIL.

The chain couples TRBV19 to TRBJ2-7; the match to TRBD1 covers 7 bases. The CDR3 is 15 amino acids. V dropped 5 bases and J dropped 2; count of bases not matched to a gene: 9. Germline V gene data show CDR1 as LNHDA and CDR2 as SQIVND (reference sequence). The CDR3 DNA reads as TGTGCCAGTAGTTCCGGGACAGCGAACCCCTACGAGCAGTACTTC. Its translation is CASSSGTANPYEQYF.

V usage is TRBV4-1 and J usage is TRBJ2-2; D perhaps matches TRBD1 (6 bases). CDR1 MGHRA and CDR2 YSYEKL come from the germline V gene. Between the trimmed V and J ends, which lost 4 bases and 4 bases, there was a span of 19 bases. This CDR3 is 17 amino acids long. CDR3 residues: CASSRAITGSSTGELFF. In nucleotides, the CDR3 is TGCGCCAGCAGCCGCGCTATTACAGGGTCCAGCACCGGGGAGCTGTTTTTT.

This chain connects TRBV29-1 to TRBJ1-4, with 9 positions matching TRBD1. CDR1 is SQVTM, CDR2 ANQGSEA, per germline. The CDR3 consists of 12 residues. V lost 6 bases to trimming and J lost 10 bases; unmatched junction nucleotides: 6. CDR3 amino acids: CSVLQGAGKLFF. The CDR3, as DNA: TGCAGCGTACTACAGGGGGCAGGAAAACTGTTTTTT.

V and J are TRBV9 and TRBJ1-6, with unresolved D. CDR3 size: 13 residues. V was clipped by 0 bases and J by 13 bases, with 11 bases between them. The germline gives CDR1 SGDLS, CDR2 YYNGEE. The CDR3 DNA is TGTGCCAGCAGCGTAGATATCGGGGTCCCCCTCCACTTT. Encoded protein: CASSVDIGVPLHF. Full variable domain (rest looked up from reference TRBV9 and TRBJ1-6): DSGVTQTPKHLITATGQRVTLRCSPRSGDLSVYWYQQSLDQGLQFLIQYYNGEERAKGNILERFSAQQFPDLHSELNLSSLELGDSALYFCASSVDIGVPLHFGNGTRLTVT.

This clone was counted a few times. V and J are TRBV7-2 and TRBJ2-3; TRBD2 is a possible D gene (6 bases). CDR3 length: 16 amino acids. Trimming left V 6 bases short and J 0 bases short, with 16 bases between. The germline CDR1 and CDR2 sequences are SGHTA and FQGNSA. DNA for the CDR3: TGTGCCAGCAGGTTCCGGGGCGGGGTTAGCACAGATACGCAGTATTTT. Its translation: CASRFRGGVSTDTQYF.

The chain uses TRBV9 and TRBJ2-1; 9 positions agree with TRBD2. The germline gives CDR1 SGDLS, CDR2 YYNGEE. V lost 4 bases, J lost 10 bases, and 3 bases stayed unmatched. The CDR3 has 12 residues. The CDR3 DNA reads as TGTGCCAGCAGCCCCCTAGCGGGGGAGCAGTTCTTC. Encoded protein: CASSPLAGEQFF.

V usage is TRBV5-8 and J usage is TRBJ2-1; D may be TRBD1 (6 bases). This CDR3 contains 14 residues. Germline V gene data show CDR1 as SGHTS and CDR2 as YDEGEE. V was clipped by 9 bases and J by 0 bases, with 13 bases between them. This CDR3 reads CATQGTNSYNEQFF. CDR3 DNA sequence: TGTGCCACCCAGGGGACGAACTCCTACAATGAGCAGTTCTTC.

The chain uses TRBV7-3 and TRBJ2-2; possibly TRBD1 for D (6 bases). The CDR3 sequence is 13 residues long. Germline-derived CDR1 and CDR2 are SGHTA and FQGTGA. V was pared by 5 bases and J by 6 bases, with 10 bases between. CDR3 protein: CASSPKGAGELFF. CDR3 in DNA: TGTGCCAGCAGCCCGAAGGGGGCCGGGGAGCTGTTTTTT.

This chain connects TRBV28 to TRBJ2-1, with D tentatively TRBD1 (6 bases). The CDR3 extends over 14 amino acids. Germline V lookup: CDR1 MDHEN, CDR2 SYDVKM. V lost 2 bases to trimming and J lost 4 bases, with 9 bases between them. The CDR3, as DNA: TGTGCCAGCAGTTTAGTGGACAGATACAATGAGCAGTTCTTC. Translating gives CASSLVDRYNEQFF.

The rearrangement uses TRBV2 and TRBJ2-1, with D uncertain. The CDR3 has 10 residues. V was shortened by 7 bases and J by 9 bases, with 7 bases between the two germline ends. The germline V gene encodes CDR1 SNHLY and CDR2 FYNNEI. As DNA, the CDR3 is TGTGCCAGCAAAAACAGTGAGCAGTTCTTC. Translation: CASKNSEQFF.

The chain uses TRBV19 and TRBJ1-2, with TRBD1 matching over 8 bases. CDR3 length: 15 amino acids. V gave up 7 bases and J gave up 1 base; unmatched junction bases: 8. The V gene's germline CDR1 is LNHDA and CDR2 SQIVND (reference sequence). The CDR3 loop reads CASTATGGLNYGYTF. In DNA form, the CDR3 reads TGTGCCAGTACCGCTACAGGGGGACTTAACTATGGCTACACCTTC.

V is TRBV6-6 and J is TRBJ1-5; 7 nucleotides align to TRBD1. The CDR3 contains 15 residues. The V and J ends lost 1 base and 5 bases, in that order; junction bases with no gene match: 5. Germline-derived CDR1 and CDR2 are MNHNY and SVGAGI (reference sequence). For the CDR3, the DNA is TGTGCCAGCAGTTACTTCAGACAGGGAGATCAGCCCCAGCATTTT. It yields the protein CASSYFRQGDQPQHF.

This clone has just one count. CDR3 protein: CASSSRGGGETQYF. The CDR3, as DNA: TGTGCCAGCAGCTCTCGTGGCGGGGGAGAGACCCAGTACTTC. The chain employs TRBV7-3 and TRBJ2-5; 7 nucleotides agree with TRBD2. Germline CDR1 SGHTA, CDR2 FQGTGA. V was clipped by 4 bases and J by 4 bases; unmatched bases: 6. There are 14 residues in the CDR3.

V is TRBV6-5 and J is TRBJ1-1, with D uncertain. There are 10 residues in the CDR3. Germline V gene sequence: CDR1 MNHEY, CDR2 SVGAGI. Here the CDR3 reads CPGVNTEAFF. The CDR3 nucleotides read TGTCCTGGAGTGAACACTGAAGCTTTCTTT.

CDR3 nucleotides: TGCAGTGCTCCCGGCAGGTCTGGCTACACCTTC. It is translated as CSAPGRSGYTF. The chain carries TRBV20-1 and TRBJ1-2; D gene unclear. The CDR3 has 11 residues. The germline V gene has CDR1 DFQATT and CDR2 SNEGSKA (reference sequence). The V end was cut by 5 bases, the J end by 7 bases, with 11 bases between.

Here the CDR3 reads CASSRDNYEQYF. The CDR3, as DNA: TGTGCCAGCAGCCGGGACAACTACGAGCAGTACTTC. The chain couples TRBV5-6 to TRBJ2-7; the D gene is possibly TRBD1 (6 bases). V lost 4 bases and J 3 bases, leaving 8 bases between the germline ends. In germline, CDR1 is SGHDT, CDR2 YYEEEE. This CDR3 spans 12 amino acids.

This clone was counted between two and nine times. The chain couples TRBV5-1 to TRBJ1-1; D is perhaps TRBD1 (5 bases). The CDR3 is made up of 14 amino acids. Trimming stripped 1 base from V and 3 bases from J, with 10 bases between. CDR1 is SGHRS, CDR2 YFSETQ, per germline. In DNA, the CDR3 is TGCGCCAGCAGCTTGTGGGGCGGTGACACTGAAGCTTTCTTT. Its protein product is CASSLWGGDTEAFF.

The gene calls are TRBV6-5 and TRBJ2-5, with 11 bases that match TRBD1. CDR3 length: 16 amino acids. CDR1 is MNHEY, CDR2 SVGAGI, per germline. V lost 4 bases, J lost 3 bases, and 7 bases stayed unmatched. For the CDR3, the DNA is TGTGCCAGCAGTTCTCGGACAGGGGGCGCCAAAGAGACCCAGTACTTC. This codes for CASSSRTGGAKETQYF.

The chain has TRBV9 and TRBJ2-7, with TRBD2 as a possible D gene (6 bases). V was cut by 0 bases and J by 0 bases, with 10 bases left in between. Per germline, CDR1 SGDLS and CDR2 YYNGEE. The CDR3 loop spans 15 amino acids. CDR3 bases: TGTGCCAGCAGCGTAGATGGAGGGGCCTCCTACGAGCAGTACTTC. Encoded protein: CASSVDGGASYEQYF.